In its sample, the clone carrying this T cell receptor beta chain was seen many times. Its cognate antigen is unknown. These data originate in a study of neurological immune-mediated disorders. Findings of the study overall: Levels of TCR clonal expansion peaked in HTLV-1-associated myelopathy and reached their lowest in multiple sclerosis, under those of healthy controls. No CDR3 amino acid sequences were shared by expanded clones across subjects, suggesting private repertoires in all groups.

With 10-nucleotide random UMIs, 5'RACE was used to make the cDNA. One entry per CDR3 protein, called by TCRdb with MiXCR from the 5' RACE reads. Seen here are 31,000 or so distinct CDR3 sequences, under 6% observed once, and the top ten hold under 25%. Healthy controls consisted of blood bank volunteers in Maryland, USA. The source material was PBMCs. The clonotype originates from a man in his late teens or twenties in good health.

This CDR3 reads CSARAPGTGIPTNYEQYF. The CDR3 DNA reads TGCAGTGCTAGAGCCCCCGGGACAGGGATTCCAACCAACTACGAGCAGTACTTC. The chain has TRBV20-1 and TRBJ2-7; 9 bases are shared with TRBD1. The junction had 16 bases not matched to a gene; V was cut back by 1 base and J by 3 bases. This CDR3 contains 18 residues. Germline values: CDR1 DFQATT, CDR2 SNEGSKA (reference sequence).